This TCR beta chain was recovered during a study of blood T cell repertoires in COVID-19. Study information: T cells, B-cell-depleted T cells, or PBMCs provided the cDNA or gDNA that served as material.

Using immunoSEQ multiplex PCR, the repertoire was profiled, and TCRdb retains in-frame clones only, with some absent. The sample has about 27,000 clones; approximately 90% are singletons. From germline, CDR1 is ENHRY and CDR2 SYGVKD. With 3 bases clipped from V and 6 bases from J, the junction kept 13 bases outside the gene matches. The CDR3 extends over 17 amino acids. The receptor was isolated from a human donor in a cohort sampled during active COVID-19. This sequence joins TRBV10-3 and TRBJ2-3, with TRBD2 matching 9 bases. Sequencing used peripheral blood. CDR3 in DNA: TGTGCCATCAGTGACGGTCTAGCGGGGCCTCCATGGGATACGCAGTATTTT. Its protein is CAISDGLAGPPWDTQYF.